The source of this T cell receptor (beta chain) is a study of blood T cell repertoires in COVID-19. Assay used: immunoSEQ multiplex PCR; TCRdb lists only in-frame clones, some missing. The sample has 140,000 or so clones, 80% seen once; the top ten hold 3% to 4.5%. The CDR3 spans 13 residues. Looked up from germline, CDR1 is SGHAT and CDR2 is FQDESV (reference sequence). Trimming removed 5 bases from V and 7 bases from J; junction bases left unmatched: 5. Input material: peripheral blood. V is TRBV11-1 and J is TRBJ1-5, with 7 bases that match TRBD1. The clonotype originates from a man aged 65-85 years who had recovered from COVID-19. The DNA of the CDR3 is TGTGCCAGCAGCCTGGGACAGTCGCAGCCCCAGCATTTT. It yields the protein CASSLGQSQPQHF.